This TCR beta chain was recorded in a study of human T cells and chemical hapten exposure. Study-wide background: TCR yield per sample varied, mainly due to pooled library volumes. Overall study findings and caveats: Among TCRs, those above 1 in 1000 frequency were unaffected by DPC sensitization.

Described time point: healthy volunteer bleed at 6 weeks. RNA extraction used unfractionated whole blood as the source of total RNA. Unique molecular identifiers were affixed to discrete cDNA molecules within the library. Study processing details: Some 100,000 TCRs per sample was the median, with a range of roughly 20,000 to 700,000. MiXCR, applied by TCRdb to the RACE reads, yields one record per CDR3 protein. TCRdb's processing, not the authors', yielded these V and J calls. The data show about 65,000 distinct CDR3 sequences, 6% to 7% seen once. This clonotype was recorded at least ten times. Its specificity is not known. Deletions cut 0 bases from V and 1 base from J, with 8 bases between. The CDR3 covers 15 residues. Germline V CDR1 and CDR2: SGHRS, YFSETQ.

This clonotype originated in a female donor in good health. Some clones in this sample may be carry-over from other donors' samples. The V gene is TRBV5-1, the J gene TRBJ1-5; no reliable D call. Sequencing was carried out using whole blood. The CDR3 nucleotides read TGCGCCAGCAGCTTGGCCGGAGACAGCAATCAGCCCCAGCATTTT. It specifies CASSLAGDSNQPQHF.